This T cell receptor beta chain was obtained from a study of cytomegalovirus exposure and HLA in healthy donors (dated by TCRdb to the late 2010s). For context, the study as a whole: According to an earlier analysis of 550 to 750 of the donors, 150 million to 200 million T cells yielded roughly 110 million unique TCR beta sequences and more than 250 Gb of sequence data. Alongside the repertoire data, information on donor age, sex, ethnicity and CMV serostatus was compiled. Around 330 gigabases of sequencing data and roughly 81 million unique TCR sequences made up an early release that covered approximately 700 HLA-typed donors. In addition to the first cohort of roughly 670 subjects, a separate validation cohort of 120 different subjects was used. The genetic ancestry cluster associated with self-reported Caucasian donors included about 81% of the roughly 410 genotyped donors. An earlier analysis of around 540 of the donors applied high-throughput TCR beta sequencing to assess whether each TCR beta V gene segment acted as functional or pseudogenic. The later analysis used no new phenotypic data to find candidate immune exposures, relying instead on TCR beta sequences and their occurrence across donors. A later genetic analysis took genome-wide SNP genotypes for about three fifths of the 666 donors and used that subset as a discovery cohort. To predict cytomegalovirus infection status, the study brought together high-throughput TCR immunosequencing, statistical association of individual TCRs with disease status, and machine learning. All discovery cohort repertoires had been generated on a single sequencing platform. The study profiled the T cell repertoires of about 640 subjects by immunosequencing and related them to cytomegalovirus serostatus. HLA typing included class I and class II loci at four-digit resolution. The aim of the study was to test whether cataloging public T cell receptors could identify signatures of past pathogen exposure. Because of strong linkage in the cohort, five DR-DQ haplotypes were treated as single units for association and clustering. A later analysis re-examined previously published TCR beta repertoires from roughly 650 donors and added high-resolution HLA genotyping to investigate patterns of TCR occurrence. The number of typed donors differed by locus: about 620-640 for A, B, C, DRB1 and DQB1; some 500 for DQA1; 606 for DPA1; and some 470 for DPB1. Among some 410 genotyped donors of the cohort, an average of roughly 240,000 unique TCR beta nucleotide sequences were sequenced per donor, roughly 20% of them non-productive.

General conclusions and limits of the study: Roughly uniform sequencing depth across donors was assumed in presence/absence analyses, although this assumption may not hold. A few of the identified cytomegalovirus-associated TCR beta chains were confirmed in vitro to be specific for cytomegalovirus antigens. In a later analysis, some 18,000 TCR beta sequences were associated with specific HLA alleles at a false discovery rate of 0.05. Compared with equally common non-associated chains, HLA-associated TCR beta chains in a later analysis were more clonally expanded and had lower generation probabilities. A later analysis found that most CMV-associated TCR beta chains appeared HLA-restricted, with HLA associations seemingly driven largely by CMV exposure. Only TCR beta chains were sequenced in this cohort, and the absence of alpha or paired-chain data limited detectable features. In the study, some 180 TCR beta chains were listed as associated with cytomegalovirus. Several of the top co-occurrence clusters appeared to be linked to parvovirus B19, influenza, CMV and Epstein-Barr virus, according to a later analysis. The only immune exposure information available for the cohort was CMV serostatus. Because counts were too low, about 18 rarely observed V segments, including chromosome 9 orphons, were excluded from the earlier analysis of 587 of the donors. Because the 87-base-pair reads could not distinguish some IMGT-functional V segments, including TRBV6-2 and TRBV6-3, those segments were excluded. Across donors, most TCR sequences were observed very rarely, whereas some public TCRs were present in many individuals. The classifier was reported to diagnose cytomegalovirus status with high specificity and sensitivity in both the original and validation cohorts. In a later analysis, the rate of TCR association differed among HLA loci, with DRB1 alleles having the most associated TCRs and HLA-C alleles having the fewest. Because HLA typing was missing for some donors at each locus, association tests included only the typed subset. Compared with the approximately 600-donor mean, donors in an Asian-associated ancestry cluster had fewer N-insertions in productive TCRs, according to a later genetic analysis. According to the authors, the approach could potentially be generalized to other disease states and immunological phenotypes. Assigning TCR associations to individual alleles was difficult when HLA alleles, especially DR and DQ, strongly co-occurred. A later genetic analysis associated a missense DCLRE1C variant with V-gene and J-gene trimming of TCR beta chains, and an independent cohort replicated the association. Linkage disequilibrium might explain the correlated functional status among segregating V segments, but an unknown experimental factor could not be ruled out. A cluster of highly shared sequence variants was judged likely to be a technical artifact of the sequencing pipeline. Broadly in line with IMGT annotations, most TCR beta V segments showed up in productive rearrangements about 87% or about 30% of the time in an earlier analysis of 587 of the donors. A further reported finding was that TCR beta sequences accurately predicted the HLA-A and HLA-B alleles for most subjects in the first cohort.

About this clone itself: Its antigen is not yet known. No base qualities exist here, and no much larger clone lies one base off it.

The library came from the immunoSEQ multiplex PCR assay. The multiplex PCR relied on a mix of 60 forward primers for TCR Vbeta segments and 13 reverse primers for TCR Jbeta segments. The CDR3 region of rearranged TCR beta genes was amplified from genomic DNA with a multiplex PCR assay. Amplified TCR beta libraries were sequenced as 87-base-pair reads on the Illumina HiSeq System. Concerning the study's data processing: In a later analysis, tens of millions of unique TCR beta chains were counted across the roughly 610 repertoires, and approximately 9.9 million of these chains were shared by at least two donors. Raw reads were error-corrected and collapsed into unique sequences by a nearest-neighbor algorithm in which closely related sequences were merged to remove PCR and sequencing errors. CDR3 sequences were aligned to IMGT reference sequences to assign V, D and J gene segments. For a sequence to be retained, at least a six-nucleotide match to both a V gene segment and a J gene segment was required. Rearrangements were classified as productive when the CDR3 lacked stop codons and remained in frame with V and J, and all other rearrangements were classified as non-productive. CDR3 was defined according to IMGT convention as the region running from the second conserved V-encoded cysteine to the conserved J-encoded phenylalanine. In an earlier analysis of some 550 of the donors, sequences lacking an unambiguous match to a single V gene segment were excluded. In an earlier analysis of a few hundred of the donors, a V segment was called functional when productive rearrangements were above 56.7%, and segregating when the standard deviation between donors exceeded 5%. To diagnose cytomegalovirus status from the catalog of TCR beta chain sequences, a statistical classification framework was built. V and J gene assignment, in a later analysis, came from comparing TCR nucleotide sequences with IMGT/GENE-DB human TR gene sequences. The TCRdist pipeline was used in a later analysis to assign CDR3 sequences and most-parsimonious VDJ recombination scenarios. In a later analysis, every TCR beta chain was defined by the combination of its CDR3 amino acid sequence and its V-gene family, and reads without a unique V-gene family were dropped. A later analysis removed 500 to 650 highly shared, low-generation-probability nucleotide sequences to deal with suspected cross-contamination and a sequencing artifact. A later analysis calculated a clonal expansion index for each public chain from normalized within-repertoire ranks of inferred template counts. A later analysis computed generation probabilities with a VDJ recombination model fitted to out-of-frame rearrangements, and checked the results against IGoR. A later analysis scored TCR-TCR, TCR-HLA and TCR-CMV co-occurrence with hypergeometric tests, applying a repertoire-size bias correction to TCR pairs. To estimate false discovery rates, a later analysis permuted the HLA or CMV assignments 20 times. In a later analysis, co-occurring TCRs were grouped using DBSCAN, and TCRdist sequence similarity was added for clustering within HLA-allele-positive subsets. Repertoires with fewer than 30,000 or more than 120,000 public chains were left out of co-occurrence clustering, as were several repertoires with anomalous nucleotide sharing. TCRdb took over this immuneACCESS table, retaining in-frame rearrangements with V and J assigned. Such tables are incomplete; in checked studies, under half of the missing clones stem from an unresolved V gene, and the remainder is unexplained. The D gene and trimming were derived from the DNA, and the V and J assignments and clone size from that table. Within this sample are 200,000 to 250,000 clones, with 85% of them counted one time only. The ten largest clones capture 1% to 1.5% of the sample.

The CDR1 and CDR2 encoded by the germline V gene (reference sequence) are SEHNR and FQNEAQ. V sheds 2 bases and J sheds 5 bases, leaving 17 bases between their ends. Including the terminal cysteine and phenylalanine, the CDR3 comprises 16 residues. Only the CDR3 DNA stays, 48 bases, in frame from base 1. The cohort consisted of approximately 690 healthy bone marrow donors. At the time of sampling, all cohort members were nominally healthy, though unrecorded immune exposures were likely present. CMV serostatus was recorded as positive for just under 300 and negative for about 50% of the roughly 670 cohort members, whereas no CMV serostatus was recorded for the donor in question. A peripheral blood sample was collected from each donor, and TCR beta sequencing was performed on peripheral blood mononuclear cells. Genomic DNA was extracted from the blood cell samples with the Qiagen DNeasy Blood Extraction Kit.

The receptor was derived from a human donor in good health. The rearranged segments are TRBV7-9 and TRBJ2-3; TRBD2 could be the D gene, as 6 bases match. The source material was PBMCs. The CDR3 reads CASSLTPRLVGDTQYF. In nucleotides, the sequence is TGTGCCAGCAGCTTAACACCAAGACTAGTCGGAGATACGCAGTATTTT.